The clone carrying this TCR beta chain has only a few counts. The record originates from a study of T cells after yellow fever vaccination. TCRdb re-analysed the 5' RACE reads in MiXCR, keeping a single row per CDR3 protein. In the table there are about 330,000 distinct CDR3 sequences, 8.1% of which are singletons. The CDR3 contains 14 residues. Trimming removed 4 bases from V and 0 bases from J, with 11 bases in between. CDR1 SGHNT and CDR2 YYREEE come from the germline V gene (reference sequence). Source: PBMCs, taken about 41 days after the first yellow fever vaccination. V and J are TRBV5-4 and TRBJ2-7, with D possibly being TRBD2 (5 bases). The receptor was derived from a man between 18 and 35 years old who received the YFV17D yellow fever vaccine. CDR3 sequence (DNA): TGTGCCAGCAGCGCGGACTTAAGCTCCTACGAGCAGTACTTC. Translating it yields CASSADLSSYEQYF.